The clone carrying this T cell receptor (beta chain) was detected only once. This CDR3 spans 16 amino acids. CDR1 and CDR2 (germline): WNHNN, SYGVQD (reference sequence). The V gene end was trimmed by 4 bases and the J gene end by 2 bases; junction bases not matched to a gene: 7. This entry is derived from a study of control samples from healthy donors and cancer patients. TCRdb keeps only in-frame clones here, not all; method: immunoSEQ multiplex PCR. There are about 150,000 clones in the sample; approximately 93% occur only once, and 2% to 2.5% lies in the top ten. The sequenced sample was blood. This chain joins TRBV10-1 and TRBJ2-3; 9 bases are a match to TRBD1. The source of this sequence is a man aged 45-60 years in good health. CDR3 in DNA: TGCGCCAGCAGTGCACAGGGACAGGGTAACACAGATACGCAGTATTTT. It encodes CASSAQGQGNTDTQYF.